This TCR beta chain is from a study of cytomegalovirus exposure and HLA in healthy donors. Study details: Unique TCR beta sequences numbering over 100 million came from 150 million to 200 million T cells in an earlier analysis.

V lost 4 bases to trimming and J lost 2 bases; unmatched junction nucleotides: 4. Germline CDR1 is LGHNA and CDR2 is YNFKEQ. CDR3 length: 15 amino acids. The sample holds one count of this clone. No antigen is known for it. Primers: 60 Vbeta forward and 13 Jbeta reverse. TCRdb keeps only in-frame clones here, not all; method: immunoSEQ multiplex PCR. The table records some 90,000 clones, over 75% of them present only once. Study results and limitations: There were some public TCRs occurring in many donors, but most TCR sequences were rare. As was reported, the classifier diagnosed cytomegalovirus status with high specificity and sensitivity. Sequencing depth across donors, presence/absence analyses assumed, was roughly uniform.

This TCR came from a man over 45 in good health and CMV-seronegative. Sequenced: PBMCs. The chain has TRBV4-2 and TRBJ2-7, with 11 bases identical to TRBD1. CDR3: CASSLGTGGTYEQYF. The CDR3 nucleotides are TGTGCCAGCAGCCTTGGGACAGGGGGTACCTACGAGCAGTACTTC.